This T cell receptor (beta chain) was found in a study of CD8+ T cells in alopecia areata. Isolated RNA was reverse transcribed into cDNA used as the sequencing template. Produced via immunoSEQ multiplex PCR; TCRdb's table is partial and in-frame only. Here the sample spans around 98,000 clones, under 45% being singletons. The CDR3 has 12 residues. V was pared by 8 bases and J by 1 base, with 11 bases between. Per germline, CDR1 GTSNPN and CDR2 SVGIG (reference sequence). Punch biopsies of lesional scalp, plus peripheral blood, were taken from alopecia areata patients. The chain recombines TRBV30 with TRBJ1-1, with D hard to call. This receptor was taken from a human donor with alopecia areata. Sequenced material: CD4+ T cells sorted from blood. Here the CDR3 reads CAGREGNTEAFF. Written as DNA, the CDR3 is TGTGCCGGCCGAGAGGGGAACACTGAAGCTTTCTTT. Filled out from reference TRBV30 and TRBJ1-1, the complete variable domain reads SQTIHQWPATLVQPVGSPLSLECTVEGTSNPNLYWYRQAAGRGLQLLFYSVGIGQISSEVPQNLSASRPQDRQFILSSKKLLLSDSGFYLCAGREGNTEAFFGQGTRLTVV.